Below, 27 T cell receptor beta chains from the same sample are listed, as sequenced in a study of human T cells and chemical hapten exposure. TCRdb recomputed calls from the RACE reads with MiXCR, one row per CDR3 protein. In the table there are around 350,000 distinct CDR3 sequences, roughly 6% of which are singletons. Time point in this sample: pre-sensitization, week 0. Stated treatment: therapeutic diphenylcyclopropenone sensitization with weekly scalp DPC. The material sequenced was whole blood, taken in connection with sensitization to the hapten diphenylcyclopropenone (DPC). These receptors were taken from a woman between 18 and 30 years old with alopecia areata. Some clones in this sample may be carry-over from other donors' samples.

This clonotype was counted only a few times. The gene calls are TRBV2 and TRBJ2-3; TRBD1 matches at 11 bases. This CDR3 comprises 17 residues. Germline V gene data show CDR1 as SNHLY and CDR2 as FYNNEI. With 9 bases clipped from V and 0 bases from J, the junction kept 11 bases outside the gene matches. The CDR3 loop reads CASFRDRGSTSTDTQYF. DNA for the CDR3: TGTGCCAGTTTCCGGGACAGGGGGTCTACTAGCACAGATACGCAGTATTTT.

This clonotype was seen many times. This chain uses TRBV5-1 with TRBJ2-5, with TRBD2 matching 7 bases. Germline values: CDR1 SGHRS, CDR2 YFSETQ. Trimming removed 2 bases from V and 5 bases from J; junction bases left unmatched: 3. The CDR3 is 13 amino acids. As DNA, the CDR3 is TGCGCCAGCAGCTTAGCGGGGTCTGAGACCCAGTACTTC. This sequence encodes CASSLAGSETQYF.

CDR3 sequence (DNA): TGTGCCAGCGGGGTAGGGCGGGGCACTGAAGCTTTCTTT. It specifies CASGVGRGTEAFF. The chain is built from TRBV12-3 or TRBV12-4 and TRBJ1-1; no clear D. Trimming stripped 8 bases from V and 4 bases from J, with 14 bases between. The CDR3 sequence is 13 residues long.

There are a few counts of this clonotype. This chain joins TRBV18 and TRBJ1-1, with D perhaps TRBD1 (6 bases). Germline assignment: CDR1 KGHSH and CDR2 LQKENI. The germline V and J ends were trimmed by 6 bases and 0 bases, with 14 bases remaining between them. The CDR3 consists of 15 residues. The CDR3 sequence: CASSAQGQVNTEAFF. The CDR3 DNA reads TGTGCCAGCTCTGCCCAGGGACAAGTGAACACTGAAGCTTTCTTT.

This clonotype was counted between two and nine times. The gene calls are TRBV12-3 or TRBV12-4 and TRBJ1-1; 7 nucleotides line up with TRBD1. The V and J ends lost 5 bases and 7 bases, in that order; junction bases with no gene match: 7. This CDR3 region has 13 residues. The CDR3 sequence is CASSRQGIDEAFF. In nucleotides, the CDR3 is TGTGCCAGCAGTCGACAGGGTATAGATGAAGCTTTCTTT.

A note on this clonotype: A much larger clone lies one base from this, so it may be a read error. The chain recombines TRBV4-2 with TRBJ2-7; 9 nucleotides line up with TRBD2. The CDR3 has 16 amino acids. The J segment lost 3 bases and the V segment lost 0 bases, leaving 6 bases of the junction unmatched. Germline loops: CDR1 LGHNA, CDR2 YNFKEQ. The CDR3: CASSQELAGEIYEQYF. The CDR3, as DNA: TGTGCCAGCAGCCAAGAATTAGCGGGGGAGATCTACGAGCAGTACTTC.

This clonotype was seen a few times. The chain couples TRBV29-1 to TRBJ1-2, with a tentative D call TRBD1 (6 bases). CDR1 SQVTM and CDR2 ANQGSEA come from the germline V gene. V lost 7 bases and J lost 3, with 18 bases in between. The CDR3 consists of 14 residues. CDR3 amino acids: CSADQPDRYYGYTF. The CDR3 DNA sequence: TGCAGCGCTGACCAACCGGACAGATACTATGGCTACACCTTC.

This clonotype was observed at least ten times. The V and J genes are TRBV7-9 and TRBJ1-6; TRBD1 might be the D (6 bases). Germline V gene sequence: CDR1 SEHNR, CDR2 FQNEAQ (reference sequence). V was cut by 4 bases and J by 5 bases, with 9 bases left in between. This CDR3 is 14 amino acids long. CDR3 region: CASSSGQNNSPLHF. CDR3 sequence (DNA): TGTGCCAGCAGCTCTGGACAGAATAATTCACCCCTCCACTTT.

CDR3 amino acids: CATSRDRPRTNTEAFF. The DNA of the CDR3 is TGTGCCACCAGCAGAGATAGGCCGAGGACGAACACTGAAGCTTTCTTT. The rearrangement links TRBV15 to TRBJ1-1; no clear D gene. Germline CDR1 reads LNHNV; CDR2 reads YYDKDF (reference sequence). The CDR3 is 16 residues long. With 0 bases removed from V and 1 base from J, the gap between germline ends came to 12 bases.

This chain joins TRBV20-1 and TRBJ1-2; no clear D. The V gene's germline CDR1 is DFQATT and CDR2 SNEGSKA (reference sequence). The germline V and J ends were trimmed by 3 bases and 8 bases, with 22 bases remaining between them. The CDR3 length is 15 residues. CDR3 nucleotides: TGCAGTGCTAGCCTAACTCTTAAGAGCCTGGGGGGCTACACCTTC. This translates into CSASLTLKSLGGYTF.

There are many counts of this clonotype. CDR3 residues: CASSKEEGSPLHF. The CDR3 region has the DNA TGTGCCAGCAGCAAAGAGGAGGGGTCACCCCTCCACTTT. V gene TRBV21-1 combines with J gene TRBJ1-6. TRBV21-1 is a recognized pseudogene. The CDR3 loop spans 13 amino acids.

There are many counts of this clonotype. The V and J genes are TRBV28 and TRBJ1-2; 7 positions agree with TRBD1. This CDR3 spans 15 amino acids. V gave up 5 bases and J gave up 5 bases; unmatched junction bases: 11. Germline V gene lookup returns CDR1 MDHEN and CDR2 SYDVKM. The CDR3 DNA follows: TGTGCCAGCAGTCACACGTGGGGGGACAGTTATGGCTACACCTTC. This codes for CASSHTWGDSYGYTF.

This clonotype turned up a few times. This sequence joins TRBV5-1 and TRBJ2-7, with 8 nucleotides matching TRBD2. The CDR3 covers 15 residues. Germline V CDR1 and CDR2: SGHRS, YFSETQ. The ends lost 5 bases at V and 9 bases at J; junction bases unmatched: 16. CDR3 DNA: TGCGCCAGCAGTTCCGGGAGGGGCCCAGCGAGCTGGCAGTACTTC. Translation gives CASSSGRGPASWQYF.

This clonotype was recorded at least ten times. The chain employs TRBV6-2 or TRBV6-3 and TRBJ2-3; no reliable D call. Germline V CDR1 and CDR2: MNHEY, SVGEGT. Deletions cut 6 bases from V and 4 bases from J, with 8 bases between. This CDR3 has 12 residues. CDR3 sequence (DNA): TGTGCCAGCAGCAACCGCCCAGATACGCAGTATTTT. Translating it yields CASSNRPDTQYF.

A few counts support this clonotype. The chain recombines TRBV14 with TRBJ1-6, with 7 bases fitting TRBD1. This CDR3 spans 16 amino acids. V lost 0 bases, J lost 7 bases, and 6 bases stayed unmatched. Germline values: CDR1 SGHDN, CDR2 FVKESK. The CDR3 bases are TGTGCCAGCAGCCAAGATAGCCGGGACAGCAATTCACCCCTCCACTTT. Its translation is CASSQDSRDSNSPLHF.

This clonotype was seen only a few times. The chain uses TRBV12-3 or TRBV12-4 and TRBJ2-5; TRBD1 matches at 10 bases. CDR3 length: 15 amino acids. Trimming at V came to 6 bases and at J to 4 bases, leaving 8 bases not matched to a gene. In DNA, the CDR3 is TGTGCCAGCAGGGAAGACAGGGGGCGCGGAGAGACCCAGTACTTC. This translates into CASREDRGRGETQYF.

At least ten counts were recorded for this clonotype. The chain couples TRBV6-2 or TRBV6-3 to TRBJ1-1; D might be TRBD1 (6 bases). This CDR3 contains 15 residues. Germline values: CDR1 MNHEY, CDR2 SVGEGT. V was cut by 2 bases and J by 0 bases, with 10 bases left in between. CDR3: CASSYQTGVNTEAFF. For the CDR3, the DNA is TGTGCCAGCAGTTACCAGACAGGAGTGAACACTGAAGCTTTCTTT.

This clonotype was detected a few times. The gene calls are TRBV4-2 and TRBJ1-2; 7 bases fit TRBD1. Losses at the gene ends were 0 bases for V and 0 bases for J; bases not matched to a gene: 4. The CDR3 consists of 16 residues. Germline-derived CDR1 and CDR2 are LGHNA and YNFKEQ. CDR3 nucleotide sequence: TGTGCCAGCAGCCAAGAATTTCAGGGGGCTAACTATGGCTACACCTTC. Translation gives CASSQEFQGANYGYTF.

In its sample, this clonotype was seen many times. The chain couples TRBV27 to TRBJ2-2; D is ambiguous. Looked up from germline, CDR1 is MNHEY and CDR2 is SMNVEV (reference sequence). The length of the CDR3 is 12 residues. V gave up 0 bases and J gave up 7 bases, with 3 bases separating them. This CDR3 is CASSLSGGELFF. CDR3 DNA sequence: TGTGCCAGCAGTTTATCTGGCGGGGAGCTGTTTTTT.

This clonotype was counted ten times or more. The chain couples TRBV11-2 to TRBJ2-3, with a weak D call TRBD2 (7 bases). Trimming removed 3 bases at V and 3 bases at J, with 22 bases between. The CDR3 spans 18 residues. Germline lookup yields CDR1 SGHAT and CDR2 FQNNGV. Written as DNA, the CDR3 is TGTGCCAGCAGCTTCCGAGGGGCGGGGGTTCAGGGGACAGATACGCAGTATTTT. Translated: CASSFRGAGVQGTDTQYF.

The CDR3 sequence: CASSLSQGSAGELFF. CDR3 nucleotides: TGCGCCAGCAGCTTGTCACAGGGGTCTGCCGGGGAGCTGTTTTTT. The J gene is TRBJ2-2, the V gene TRBV5-1, with 7 bases lining up with TRBD1. There are 15 residues in the CDR3. The trim removed 1 base at V and 6 bases at J, leaving 6 bases unmatched. Germline CDR1 is SGHRS and CDR2 is YFSETQ.

This clonotype was observed a few times. V is TRBV6-2 or TRBV6-3 and J is TRBJ1-3; perhaps TRBD1 as D (5 bases). This CDR3 region has 15 residues. Trimming cost V 5 bases and J 3 bases, with 14 bases left between them. Germline lookup yields CDR1 MNHEY and CDR2 SVGEGT. The CDR3 coding sequence is TGTGCCAGCAGTAGAGGGGTTGACGATGGAAACACCATATATTTT. Residues: CASSRGVDDGNTIYF.

The table lists this clonotype with many counts. V is TRBV20-1 and J is TRBJ2-3, with D unresolved. CDR1 and CDR2 from the germline V gene are DFQATT and SNEGSKA (reference sequence). V lost 6 bases, J lost 6 bases, and 10 bases lay in between. CDR3 size: 11 residues. The CDR3: CSALYLDTQYF. For the CDR3, the DNA is TGCAGTGCCCTCTATCTTGATACGCAGTATTTT.

The V call is TRBV5-6, the J call TRBJ2-1, with unresolved D. The V and J ends lost 4 bases and 9 bases respectively, with 8 bases between them. The CDR3 is 11 amino acids. Germline values: CDR1 SGHDT, CDR2 YYEEEE. The CDR3 DNA is TGTGCCAGCAGCCACCGTCTTGAGCAGTTCTTC. This translates into CASSHRLEQFF. Full variable domain (rest looked up from reference TRBV5-6 and TRBJ2-1): DAGVTQSPTHLIKTRGQQVTLRCSPKSGHDTVSWYQQALGQGPQFIFQYYEEEERQRGNFPDRFSGHQFPNYSSELNVNALLLGDSALYLCASSHRLEQFFGPGTRLTVL.

V and J are TRBV9 and TRBJ2-1; D is perhaps TRBD2 (6 bases). CDR3 length: 14 residues. V was pared by 0 bases and J by 8 bases, with 12 bases between. The germline CDR1 and CDR2 sequences are SGDLS and YYNGEE. CDR3 in DNA: TGTGCCAGCAGCGTAGGGCTCCCGGGAGATGAGCAGTTCTTC. Translated, it gives CASSVGLPGDEQFF. The full variable domain, its missing parts supplied by reference TRBV9 and TRBJ2-1, is DSGVTQTPKHLITATGQRVTLRCSPRSGDLSVYWYQQSLDQGLQFLIQYYNGEERAKGNILERFSAQQFPDLHSELNLSSLELGDSALYFCASSVGLPGDEQFFGPGTRLTVL.

The J gene is TRBJ2-3, the V gene TRBV20-1; D is possibly TRBD1 (5 bases). The length of the CDR3 is 14 residues. CDR1 and CDR2 from the germline V gene are DFQATT and SNEGSKA (reference sequence). Trimming cost V 2 bases and J 2 bases, with 11 bases left between them. Here the CDR3 DNA reads TGCAGTGCTAGAAGGGCAGGGTACACAGATACGCAGTATTTT. It specifies CSARRAGYTDTQYF.

Many counts were recorded for this clonotype. V usage is TRBV28 and J usage is TRBJ1-6; unclear D gene. The CDR3 covers 18 residues. The V gene's germline CDR1 is MDHEN and CDR2 SYDVKM. The germline V and J ends were trimmed by 2 bases and 7 bases, with 21 bases remaining between them. CDR3 sequence reads: CASSLGPQQRVENSPLHF. CDR3 nucleotides: TGTGCCAGCAGTTTAGGCCCCCAACAGAGGGTAGAGAATTCACCCCTCCACTTT.